These 15 T cell receptor beta chains came from one sample sequenced in a study of cytomegalovirus exposure and HLA in healthy donors. This PCR relied on a set of 60 Vbeta primers and 13 Jbeta primers. The table came from immunoSEQ multiplex PCR; TCRdb's copy has only in-frame clones and leaves some out. This sample carries around 190,000 clones, 75% to 90% of them seen once, and the ten largest clones take around 0.99%. Sequencing input: PBMCs. Receptors originate from a boy younger than 10 in good health and CMV-seronegative.

The chain has TRBV29-1 and TRBJ1-1; no definite D call. The germline V and J ends were trimmed by 3 bases and 0 bases, with 14 bases remaining between them. The CDR3 contains 15 residues. The germline gives CDR1 SQVTM, CDR2 ANQGSEA. The CDR3 region is CSVDLGRNMNTEAFF. CDR3 nucleotide sequence: TGCAGCGTTGATCTCGGCAGGAACATGAACACTGAAGCTTTCTTT. Full variable domain (missing parts from reference TRBV29-1 and TRBJ1-1): SAVISQKPSRDICQRGTSLTIQCQVDSQVTMMFWYRQQPGQSLTLIATANQGSEATYESGFVIDKFPISRPNLTFSTLTVSNMSPEDSSIYLCSVDLGRNMNTEAFFGQGTRLTVV.

V gene TRBV6-4 combines with J gene TRBJ1-1; no clear D. This CDR3 contains 14 residues. V shed 8 bases and J shed 6 bases, with 19 bases lying between them. Per germline, CDR1 MRHNA and CDR2 SNTAGT. The CDR3 nucleotides are TGTGCCAGCGCACTTTCCCCCGCCTCCCCTGAAGCTTTCTTT. As protein: CASALSPASPEAFF.

The chain employs TRBV9 and TRBJ2-1, with D perhaps matching TRBD2 (5 bases). Trimming stripped 5 bases from V and 5 bases from J, with 20 bases between. This CDR3 region has 16 residues. Germline CDR1 is SGDLS and CDR2 is YYNGEE. CDR3 region: CASSLGGGLQNNEQFF. CDR3 nucleotides: TGTGCCAGCAGTCTAGGAGGCGGCCTCCAAAACAATGAGCAGTTCTTC.

The V call is TRBV6-1, the J call TRBJ1-2, with D possibly matching TRBD1 (5 bases). The CDR3 sequence is 17 residues long. Per germline, CDR1 MNHNS and CDR2 SASEGT. V was pared by 2 bases and J by 8 bases, with 24 bases between. For the CDR3, the DNA is TGTGCCAGCAGTGAACCTGGATTGGGACTTGAAGATGAGGGCTACACCTTC. Encoded protein: CASSEPGLGLEDEGYTF.

The V and J genes are TRBV2 and TRBJ1-1, with a weak D call TRBD1 (6 bases). The length of the CDR3 is 16 residues. V was trimmed by 1 base and J by 1 base, leaving 13 bases between them. Looked up from germline, CDR1 is SNHLY and CDR2 is FYNNEI. The CDR3 reads CASSEDSVTGNTEAFF. The CDR3 nucleotides are TGTGCCAGCAGTGAAGATTCCGTGACAGGGAACACTGAAGCTTTCTTT. Supplemented by reference TRBV2 and TRBJ1-1, the full variable domain reads EPEVTQTPSHQVTQMGQEVILRCVPISNHLYFYWYRQILGQKVEFLVSFYNNEISEKSEIFDDQFSVERPDGSNFTLKIRSTKLEDSAMYFCASSEDSVTGNTEAFFGQGTRLTVV.

This chain uses TRBV6-5 with TRBJ1-1, with 7 bases fitting TRBD1. This CDR3 has 15 amino acids. Germline trimming cut 5 bases from V and 0 bases from J; bases unmatched to any gene: 6. CDR1 and CDR2 from the germline V gene are MNHEY and SVGAGI. The DNA for the CDR3 is TGTGCCAGCAGTCGACGACAGGGTGTGAACACTGAAGCTTTCTTT. It is translated as CASSRRQGVNTEAFF.

This chain uses TRBV9 with TRBJ1-2; TRBD1 aligns across 7 bases. CDR1 and CDR2 from the germline V gene are SGDLS and YYNGEE. The ends lost 7 bases at V and 6 bases at J; junction bases unmatched: 3. The CDR3 contains 11 residues. CDR3 DNA: TGTGCCAGCTCTGACAGGGATGGCTACACCTTC. It yields the protein CASSDRDGYTF.

In this sample, this clone turned up once. The chain combines TRBV27 with TRBJ2-5; perhaps TRBD2 as D (6 bases). The closer fit of TRBJ2-7 to the DNA end suggests the J call may be wrong. Germline V lookup: CDR1 MNHEY, CDR2 SMNVEV (reference sequence). This CDR3 comprises 15 residues. The CDR3 region is CASSTIVGSRPEQYF. CDR3 sequence (DNA): TGTGCCAGCAGTACAATCGTCGGGAGTCGGCCCGAGCAGTACTTC.

The rearrangement links TRBV5-6 to TRBJ2-5, with a tentative D call TRBD1 (5 bases). Germline CDR1 is SGHDT and CDR2 is YYEEEE. The CDR3 consists of 15 residues. Trimming cost V 2 bases and J 7 bases, with 18 bases left between them. The CDR3 reads CASSFSPQVLGTQYF. Written as DNA, the CDR3 is TGTGCCAGCAGCTTTTCGCCACAGGTCTTGGGGACCCAGTACTTC.

The gene calls are TRBV28 and TRBJ1-5; 11 bases are a match to TRBD1. Germline CDR1 is MDHEN and CDR2 is SYDVKM. The CDR3 extends over 17 amino acids. The J segment lost 6 bases and the V segment lost 0 bases, leaving 7 bases of the junction unmatched. The CDR3 region has the DNA TGTGCCAGCAGTTTATGGACCGGGACAGGGGGATCTCAGCCCCAGCATTTT. Its translation: CASSLWTGTGGSQPQHF.

The rearrangement links TRBV30 to TRBJ2-3; D unresolved. The CDR3 extends over 13 amino acids. Germline lookup yields CDR1 GTSNPN and CDR2 SVGIG (reference sequence). V was shortened by 1 base and J by 2 bases, with 7 bases between the two germline ends. CDR3 region: CAWSEAPTDTQYF. For the CDR3, the DNA is TGTGCCTGGAGTGAAGCCCCCACAGATACGCAGTATTTT.

This clone was seen more than once but under ten times. This chain joins TRBV28 and TRBJ1-5, with a weak D call TRBD1 (6 bases). This CDR3 contains 16 residues. The germline V gene has CDR1 MDHEN and CDR2 SYDVKM. The ends were cut back, 3 bases at V and 1 base at J, with 13 bases in the middle. The CDR3 bases are TGTGCCAGCAGTTTTGACAGGACCTCCAGCAATCAGCCCCAGCATTTT. It specifies CASSFDRTSSNQPQHF.

The J gene is TRBJ2-7, the V gene TRBV28; TRBD2 aligns across 9 bases. V gave up 3 bases and J gave up 3 bases; unmatched junction bases: 3. Germline CDR1 MDHEN, CDR2 SYDVKM. The CDR3 is 14 residues long. DNA for the CDR3: TGTGCCAGCAGTTTTGGTAGCGGGGGCTACGAGCAGTACTTC. Amino acid sequence: CASSFGSGGYEQYF. Filled out from reference TRBV28 and TRBJ2-7, the complete variable domain reads DVKVTQSSRYLVKRTGEKVFLECVQDMDHENMFWYRQDPGLGLRLIYFSYDVKMKEKGDIPEGYSVSREKKERFSLILESASTNQTSMYLCASSFGSGGYEQYFGPGTRLTVT.

This clone was observed a handful of times. V gene TRBV19 combines with J gene TRBJ2-5; TRBD1 might be the D (6 bases). The J call is in doubt because the DNA end fits TRBJ2-7 better. CDR1 is LNHDA, CDR2 SQIVND, per germline (reference sequence). The CDR3 runs 12 residues. The CDR3 here is CASRDTTHEQYF. DNA of the CDR3: TGTGCCTCCCGGGACACAACCCACGAGCAGTACTTC.

V usage is TRBV6-7 and J usage is TRBJ1-3, with TRBD1 identical over 7 bases. TRBV6-7 carries the ORF label, with uncertain function. Germline trimming cut 6 bases from V and 0 bases from J; bases unmatched to any gene: 5. This CDR3 spans 15 amino acids. The CDR3 sequence is CASSRDSCSGNTIYF. CDR3 nucleotides: TGTGCCAGCAGCCGGGACAGCTGCTCTGGAAACACCATATATTTT.